The 4 T cell receptor beta chains below were found in one sample sequenced in a study of blood T cell repertoires in COVID-19 (TCRdb year 2020). Libraries were made using the immunoSEQ multiplex PCR assay. Not all clones reach the TCRdb copy of this immuneACCESS table, which keeps in-frame sequences only. Checked studies attribute under half of the gap to unresolved V genes and leave the rest unexplained. The sample records around 400,000 clones, around 83% of which are singletons. 5% to 5.5% of the sample belongs to the ten largest clones. Material: PBMCs or T cells enriched from blood (not recorded which). Receptor source: a woman aged 50 to 60 who had recovered from COVID-19.

V usage is TRBV6-2 or TRBV6-3 and J usage is TRBJ2-1, with a possible D match to TRBD1 (5 bases). CDR3 length: 15 residues. Germline CDR1 is MNHEY and CDR2 is SVGEGT. The germline V and J ends were trimmed by 2 bases and 4 bases, with 12 bases remaining between them. CDR3 coding DNA: TGTGCCAGCAGTTACGGGCAGGGCCCTTACAATGAGCAGTTCTTC. Amino acid sequence: CASSYGQGPYNEQFF.

The J gene is TRBJ1-6, the V gene TRBV4-3, with 7 nucleotides matching TRBD1. CDR1 and CDR2 from the germline V gene are LGHNA and YSLEER. The CDR3 sequence is 15 residues long. V gave up 0 bases and J gave up 11 bases; unmatched junction bases: 7. The CDR3 sequence is CASSQDMDRSAPLHF. The CDR3 DNA reads TGCGCCAGCAGCCAAGATATGGACAGGAGTGCACCCCTCCACTTT.

This clone was observed a handful of times. The V gene is TRBV30, the J gene TRBJ2-7; D gene ambiguous. CDR3 length: 12 residues. The V end was cut by 2 bases, the J end by 6 bases, with 11 bases between. The V gene's germline CDR1 is GTSNPN and CDR2 SVGIG (reference sequence). The CDR3 region has the DNA TGTGCCTGGAGTCAGTATCGCCCCGAGCAGTACTTC. Protein: CAWSQYRPEQYF.

A remark on this clone: A read error may produce the germline difference seen at one junction end. The chain carries TRBV7-9 and TRBJ2-1, with unresolved D. Germline V gives CDR1 SEHNR, CDR2 FQNEAQ (reference sequence). The length of the CDR3 is 15 residues. DNA of the CDR3: TGTACCAGCAGCTCCCCCTATGAGGCCTACAATGAGCAGTTCTTC. This codes for CTSSSPYEAYNEQFF.